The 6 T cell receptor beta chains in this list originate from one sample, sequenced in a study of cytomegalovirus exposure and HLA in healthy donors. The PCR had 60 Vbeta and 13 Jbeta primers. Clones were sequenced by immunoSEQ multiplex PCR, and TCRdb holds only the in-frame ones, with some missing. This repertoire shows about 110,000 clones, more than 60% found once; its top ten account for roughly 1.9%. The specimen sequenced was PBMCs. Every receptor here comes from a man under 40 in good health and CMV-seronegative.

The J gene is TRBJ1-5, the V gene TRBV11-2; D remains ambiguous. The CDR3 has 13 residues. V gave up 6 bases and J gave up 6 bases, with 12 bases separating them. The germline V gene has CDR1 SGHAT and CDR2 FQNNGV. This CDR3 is CASSEGWVQPQHF. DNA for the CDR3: TGTGCCAGCAGTGAGGGTTGGGTTCAGCCCCAGCATTTT.

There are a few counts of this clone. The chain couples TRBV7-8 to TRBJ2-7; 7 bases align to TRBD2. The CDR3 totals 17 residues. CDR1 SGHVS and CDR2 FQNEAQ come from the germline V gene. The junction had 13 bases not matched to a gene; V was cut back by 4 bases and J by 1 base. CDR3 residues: CASSSNAGGGASYEQYF. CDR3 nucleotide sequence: TGTGCCAGCAGCTCCAACGCCGGGGGAGGGGCGTCCTACGAGCAGTACTTC. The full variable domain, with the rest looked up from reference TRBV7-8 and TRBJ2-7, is GAGVSQSPRYKVAKRGQDVALRCDPISGHVSLFWYQQALGQGPEFLTYFQNEAQLDKSGLPSDRFFAERPEGSVSTLKIQRTQQEDSAVYLCASSSNAGGGASYEQYFGPGTRLTVT.

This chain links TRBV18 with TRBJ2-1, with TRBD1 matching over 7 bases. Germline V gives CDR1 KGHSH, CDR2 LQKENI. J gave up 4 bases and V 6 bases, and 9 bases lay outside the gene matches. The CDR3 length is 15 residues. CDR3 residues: CASSVQRQGYNEQFF. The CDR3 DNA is TGTGCCAGCTCTGTCCAACGACAGGGATACAATGAGCAGTTCTTC.

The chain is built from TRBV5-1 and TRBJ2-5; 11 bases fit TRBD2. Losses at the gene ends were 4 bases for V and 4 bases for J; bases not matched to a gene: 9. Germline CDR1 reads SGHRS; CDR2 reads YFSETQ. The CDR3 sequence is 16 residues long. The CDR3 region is CASSPSLAGGIETQYF. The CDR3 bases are TGCGCCAGCAGCCCGTCGCTAGCGGGGGGAATAGAGACCCAGTACTTC.

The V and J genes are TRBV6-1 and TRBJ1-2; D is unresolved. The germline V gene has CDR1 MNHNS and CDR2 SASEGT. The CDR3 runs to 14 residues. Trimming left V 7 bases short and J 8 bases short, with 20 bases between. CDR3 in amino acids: CASTAYRGGQGYTF. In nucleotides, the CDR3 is TGTGCCAGCACTGCCTACCGGGGAGGTCAGGGCTACACCTTC.

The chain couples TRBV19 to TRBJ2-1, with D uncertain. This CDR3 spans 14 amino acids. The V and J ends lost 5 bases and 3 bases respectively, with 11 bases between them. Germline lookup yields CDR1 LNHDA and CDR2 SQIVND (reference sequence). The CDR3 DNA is TGTGCCAGTAGTGTCAGACTCATCTACAATGAGCAGTTCTTC. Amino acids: CASSVRLIYNEQFF.